Listed below are T cell receptor beta chains from one sample, sequenced in a study of blood T cells in healthy people across ages. TCRdb re-analysed the 5' RACE reads in MiXCR, keeping a single row per CDR3 protein. Among about 940,000 distinct CDR3 sequences listed, about 48% were seen once. Sequencing was done on a sample of blood. These receptors were taken from a man under 40 in good health. Each CDR3 is given with its conserved first and last residue. The D gene is left open where the match is weak. Clone size, where shown, is once, few, many, or a class for clones that have expanded.

TRBD2 TRBJ2-3 few TRBV29-1 TGCAGCGTTGAAGCGCGGGGGGCCCCAGATACGCAGTATTTT CSVEARGAPDTQYF
TRBD2 TRBJ2-3 . TRBV20-1 TGCAGTGCTAGACTAGCGGGGGGGGCGACGACAGATACGCAGTATTTT CSARLAGGATTDTQYF
. TRBJ2-4 few TRBV7-2 TGTGCCAGCAGCGTAGACACAGCCAAAAACATTCAGTACTTC CASSVDTAKNIQYF
. TRBJ2-5 . TRBV11-2 TGTGCCAGCAGCCGATCGGTAGGAAACCAAGAGACCCAGTACTTC CASSRSVGNQETQYF
TRBD1 TRBJ1-5 . TRBV20-1 TGCAGTGCGTATACAGGGGAGGGGAATCAGCCCCAGCATTTT CSAYTGEGNQPQHF
. TRBJ2-7 . TRBV6-2/TRBV6-3 TGTGCCAGCAGTTACTTCCGGGGAAAGATCTACGAGCAGTACTTC CASSYFRGKIYEQYF
TRBD2 TRBJ2-1 few TRBV5-1 TGCGCCAGCAGCTTACTAGCGGGGGGCCAGAGTAGTCCCAATGAGCAGTTCTTC CASSLLAGGQSSPNEQFF
. TRBJ2-5 . TRBV7-7 TGTGCCAGCAGCTACAAACCCGGGGAGACCCAGTACTTC CASSYKPGETQYF
. TRBJ1-4 once TRBV7-9 TGTGCCAGCAGCCCGAGACAGGTCAAGAATGAAAAACTGTTTTTT CASSPRQVKNEKLFF
TRBD2 TRBJ2-1 . TRBV5-1 TGCGCCAGCAGCTTGGAGGCTAGCGGGGGCCGTGAGCAGTTCTTC CASSLEASGGREQFF
. TRBJ1-2 few TRBV27 TGTGCCAGCAGTTTATCGCTCAGACAGTTTAACTATGGCTACACCTTC CASSLSLRQFNYGYTF
. TRBJ2-2 . TRBV20-1 TGCAGTGCTAAGGGGGATCGGAACACCGGGGAGCTGTTTTTT CSAKGDRNTGELFF
. TRBJ1-1 few TRBV9 TGTGCCAGCAGCCCCACGGACCGAGGGACTGAAGCTTTCTTT CASSPTDRGTEAFF
. TRBJ2-5 . TRBV20-1 TGCAGTGCTAGTGCCCGCCTGACAGCTCAAGAGACCCAGTACTTC CSASARLTAQETQYF
TRBD2 TRBJ2-1 . TRBV20-1 TGCAGTGCTAGAGGACCGGGGACTAGCAGCAATGAGCAGTTCTTC CSARGPGTSSNEQFF
. TRBJ2-1 few TRBV10-2 TGCGCCAGCAGTGAGAACAGGGATTTTTACAATGAGCAGTTCTTC CASSENRDFYNEQFF
. TRBJ2-7 . TRBV2 TGTGCCAGCAGTGAAGTTCGGGTGGGGGCGTCCTACGAGCAGTACTTC CASSEVRVGASYEQYF
TRBD2 TRBJ2-1 . TRBV4-3 TGCGCCAGCAGCCGACTCGGGGCTAGCGGCAACAATGAGCAGTTCTTC CASSRLGASGNNEQFF
. TRBJ2-7 . TRBV29-1 TGCAGCGCCGCGGGCAATCCCTACGAGCAGTACTTC CSAAGNPYEQYF
. TRBJ2-1 many TRBV6-1 TGTGCCAGCCATGGGGGGTACCTATACAATGAGCAGTTCTTC CASHGGYLYNEQFF
TRBD2 TRBJ2-3 . TRBV7-9 TGTGCCAGCAGTTTTGCGGGGGGGCCGGGAGATACGCAGTATTTT CASSFAGGPGDTQYF
TRBD2 TRBJ2-5 many TRBV27 TGTGCCAGCAGAGGATACGGGACTAGCGGGCTTGATCAAGAGACCCAGTACTTC CASRGYGTSGLDQETQYF
. TRBJ2-6 . TRBV15 TGTGCCACCAGCAGAGATCGGGAGGGGGCCAACGTCCTGACTTTC CATSRDREGANVLTF
. TRBJ1-5 once TRBV20-1 TGCAGTGCTAGTACGCACAGGGTTAGCAATCAGCCCCAGCATTTT CSASTHRVSNQPQHF
. TRBJ2-7 few TRBV5-1 TGCGCCAGCAGCTTGAGCCGGGACCTAACCTACGAGCAGTACTTC CASSLSRDLTYEQYF
TRBD2 TRBJ2-1 . TRBV9 TGTGCCAGCAGCGTAGATCTAGCGGGGGGGTCCAATGAGCAGTTCTTC CASSVDLAGGSNEQFF
. TRBJ2-5 many TRBV7-2 TGTGCCAGCAGCCCCCAGGCGGGCCAAGAGACCCAGTACTTC CASSPQAGQETQYF
. TRBJ1-6 . TRBV7-8 TGTGCCAGCAGCTTACCGCGGACGTCCCTCCACTTT CASSLPRTSLHF
. TRBJ2-7 . TRBV20-1 TGCAGTGCTAGAAACCGCCAAGACTACGAGCAGTACTTC CSARNRQDYEQYF
TRBD1 TRBJ2-1 . TRBV5-6 TGTGCCAGCAGCTTGGATACGACAGGGGGCTTGTACAATGAGCAGTTCTTC CASSLDTTGGLYNEQFF
. TRBJ2-3 . TRBV4-1 TGCGCCAGCAGCCAAGGAAGGGGTAGCCTTGCGTATACGCAGTATTTT CASSQGRGSLAYTQYF
TRBD1 TRBJ1-4 . TRBV29-1 TGCAGCGTTCGGGTACAGGGGACTGAAAAACTGTTTTTT CSVRVQGTEKLFF
. TRBJ1-2 few TRBV3-1 TGTGCCAGCAGCCAAGGAAAGGGCATAGCCGATCTTAACTATGGCTACACCTTC CASSQGKGIADLNYGYTF
. TRBJ2-5 . TRBV12-3/TRBV12-4 TGTGCCAGCACGGACGGTGGGAGGGAGACCCAGTACTTC CASTDGGRETQYF
. TRBJ1-5 . TRBV20-1 TGCAGTGTAGGGGACGAAAGCAATCAGCCCCAGCATTTT CSVGDESNQPQHF
. TRBJ1-5 . TRBV27 TGTGCCAGCAGTTCCGCACAGGGTGTGGGCAATCAGCCCCAGCATTTT CASSSAQGVGNQPQHF
TRBD1 TRBJ1-2 . TRBV27 TGTGCCAGCAGCCCGGGGACAGGCGACAACTATGGCTACACCTTC CASSPGTGDNYGYTF
. TRBJ2-7 . TRBV28 TGTGCCAGCAGGTTCCAGGGCTCCTACAATGAGCAGTACTTC CASRFQGSYNEQYF
TRBD1 TRBJ1-1 . TRBV12-3/TRBV12-4 TGTGCCAGCAGCCTGGGACAGGTGGGGACTGAAGCTTTCTTT CASSLGQVGTEAFF
TRBD1 TRBJ2-7 . TRBV7-2 TGTGCCAGCAGCCCCTCGACAGGGAGTACCTACGAGCAGTACTTC CASSPSTGSTYEQYF
TRBD1 TRBJ2-1 . TRBV18 TGTGCCAGCTCACCAAGAAGCGGACAGGGATTTAATGAGCAGTTCTTC CASSPRSGQGFNEQFF
TRBD1 TRBJ1-2 once TRBV29-1 TGCAGCGGCAAAACGACAGGGGATGCCTGCACCTTC CSGKTTGDACTF
TRBD1 TRBJ2-7 few TRBV3-1 TGTGCCAGCAGCCTCGGGGAAGGGTCAGGGGGTTACGAGCAGTACTTC CASSLGEGSGGYEQYF
. TRBJ2-5 . TRBV21-1 TGTGCCAGCAGCAATTGGTGGACTAGCGGGGGGTACGAAGGAGAGACCCAGTACTTC CASSNWWTSGGYEGETQYF
. TRBJ2-3 . TRBV14 TGTGCCAGCAGCCAGGAACTTACGCAGTATTTT CASSQELTQYF
TRBD1 TRBJ2-3 once TRBV7-2 TGTGCCAGCAGGCCAAGGGACAGGGGCTCGACAGATACGCAGTATTTT CASRPRDRGSTDTQYF
. TRBJ1-5 . TRBV6-2/TRBV6-3 TGTGCCAGCAGTTACAATGGACAGAATAGCAATCAGCCCCAGCATTTT CASSYNGQNSNQPQHF
TRBD1 TRBJ1-1 . TRBV7-9 TGTGCCAGCACTCAAGGCCCAGGGGGCGGGGAAGCTTTCTTT CASTQGPGGGEAFF
. TRBJ2-7 . TRBV3-1 TGTGCCAGCAGCGGAGGGCTAGAGGGGAATGAGCAGTACTTC CASSGGLEGNEQYF
. TRBJ2-7 . TRBV12-3/TRBV12-4 TGTGCCGGCAGTTTAGGGGCAGATTACGAGCAGTACTTC CAGSLGADYEQYF
. TRBJ2-5 . TRBV28 TGTGCCAGCAGCCCCCTTTATTACCAAGAGACCCAGTACTTC CASSPLYYQETQYF
TRBD2 TRBJ2-7 few TRBV9 TGTGCCAGCAGCGTTAGCGGGGAGGTAGGCGAGCAGTACTTC CASSVSGEVGEQYF
TRBD2 TRBJ2-2 . TRBV29-1 TGCAGCGCCTTACTAGCGCCCAACACCGGGGAGCTGTTTTTT CSALLAPNTGELFF
. TRBJ2-1 many TRBV7-2 TGTGCCAGCAGCTTAGCGGGGGCCAATGAGCAGTTCTTC CASSLAGANEQFF
. TRBJ2-5 . TRBV28 TGTGCCGGCAGTGACAGATTAAACCAAGAGACCCAGTACTTC CAGSDRLNQETQYF
. TRBJ1-2 . TRBV20-1 TGCAGTGCTAGCAATGGGGGGCGGATCGATGGCTACACCTTC CSASNGGRIDGYTF
. TRBJ1-5 . TRBV12-3/TRBV12-4 TGTGCCAGCAGTTTATTCGGGTCAGGGGTCCAGCCCCAGCATTTT CASSLFGSGVQPQHF